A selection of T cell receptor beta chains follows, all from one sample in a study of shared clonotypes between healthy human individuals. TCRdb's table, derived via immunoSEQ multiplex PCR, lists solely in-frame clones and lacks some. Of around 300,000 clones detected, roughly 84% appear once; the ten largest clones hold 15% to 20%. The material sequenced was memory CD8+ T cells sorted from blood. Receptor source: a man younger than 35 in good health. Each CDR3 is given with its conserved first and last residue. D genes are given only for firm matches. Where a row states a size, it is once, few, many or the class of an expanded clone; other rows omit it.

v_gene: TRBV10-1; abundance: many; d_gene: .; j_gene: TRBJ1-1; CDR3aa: CASSVGSHTEAFF; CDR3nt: TGCGCCAGCAGTGTGGGTTCCCACACTGAAGCTTTCTTT
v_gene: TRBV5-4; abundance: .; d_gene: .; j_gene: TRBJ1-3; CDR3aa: CASSYRAGNTIYF; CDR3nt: TGTGCCAGCAGCTACAGGGCTGGAAACACCATATATTTT
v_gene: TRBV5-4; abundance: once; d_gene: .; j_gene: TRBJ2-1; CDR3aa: CASSLGGISYNEQFF; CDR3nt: TGTGCCAGCAGCTTGGGGGGGATCTCCTACAATGAGCAGTTCTTC
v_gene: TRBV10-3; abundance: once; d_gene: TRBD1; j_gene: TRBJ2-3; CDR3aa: CAISDPEGARRTDTQYF; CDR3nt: TGTGCCATCAGTGATCCTGAGGGGGCTCGGCGGACAGATACGCAGTATTTT
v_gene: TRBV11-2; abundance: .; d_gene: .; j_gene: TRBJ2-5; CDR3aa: CASSLPPPGETQYF; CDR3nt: TGTGCCAGCAGCCTACCCCCCCCGGGAGAGACCCAGTACTTC
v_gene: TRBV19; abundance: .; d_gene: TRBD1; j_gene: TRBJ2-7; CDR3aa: CASSFRDSNEQYF; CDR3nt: TGTGCCAGTAGTTTCCGGGACAGCAACGAGCAGTACTTC
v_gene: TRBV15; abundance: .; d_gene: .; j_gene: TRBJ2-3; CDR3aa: CATSREHISSSTDTQYF; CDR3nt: TGTGCCACCAGCAGAGAGCATATCTCCTCTAGCACAGATACGCAGTATTTT
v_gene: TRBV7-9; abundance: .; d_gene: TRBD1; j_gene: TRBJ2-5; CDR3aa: CASQDRQETQYF; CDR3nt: TGTGCCAGCCAGGACAGGCAAGAGACCCAGTACTTC
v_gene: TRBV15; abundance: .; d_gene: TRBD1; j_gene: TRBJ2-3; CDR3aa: CATSRVRQGVNTDTQYF; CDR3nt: TGTGCCACCAGCAGAGTTAGACAGGGGGTGAACACAGATACGCAGTATTTT
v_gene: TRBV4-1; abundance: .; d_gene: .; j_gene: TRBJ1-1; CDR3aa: CASQRGRTEAFF; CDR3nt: TGCGCCAGCCAGAGGGGTAGGACTGAAGCTTTCTTT
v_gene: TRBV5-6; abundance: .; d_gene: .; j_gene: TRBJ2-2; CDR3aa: CASSLATGPGELFF; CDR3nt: TGTGCCAGCAGCTTGGCGACAGGACCCGGGGAGCTGTTTTTT
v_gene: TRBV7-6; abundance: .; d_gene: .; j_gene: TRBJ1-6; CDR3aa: CASSLDRSEGSPLHF; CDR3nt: TGTGCCAGCAGCTTAGATAGGAGTGAGGGTTCACCCCTCCACTTT
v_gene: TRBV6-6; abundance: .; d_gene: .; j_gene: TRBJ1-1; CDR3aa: CASSYSGTNTEAFF; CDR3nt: TGTGCCAGCAGTTACTCCGGGACAAACACTGAAGCTTTCTTT
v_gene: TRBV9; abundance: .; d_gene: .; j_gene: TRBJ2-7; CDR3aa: CASSPDLSGGTGNEQYF; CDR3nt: TGTGCCAGCAGCCCGGACCTTAGCGGGGGGACAGGGAACGAGCAGTACTTC
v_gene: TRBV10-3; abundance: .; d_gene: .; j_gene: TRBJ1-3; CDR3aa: CATRGKQQGSGNTIYF; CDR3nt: TGTGCCACCAGGGGAAAACAACAGGGATCTGGAAACACCATATATTTT
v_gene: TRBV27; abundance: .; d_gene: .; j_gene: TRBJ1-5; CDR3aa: CASSLSQGSNQPQHF; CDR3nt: TGTGCCAGCAGTTTATCTCAGGGTAGCAATCAGCCCCAGCATTTT
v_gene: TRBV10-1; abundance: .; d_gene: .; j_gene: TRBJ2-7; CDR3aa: CASSDNYEQYF; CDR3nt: TGCGCCAGCAGCGATAACTACGAGCAGTACTTC
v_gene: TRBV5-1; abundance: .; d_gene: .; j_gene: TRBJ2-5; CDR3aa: CASSSLGVLRAQETQYF; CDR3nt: TGCGCCAGCAGCTCGCTGGGCGTTTTGCGGGCCCAAGAGACCCAGTACTTC
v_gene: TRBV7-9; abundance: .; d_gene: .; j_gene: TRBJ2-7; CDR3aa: CASSYRGRHGGRYYEQYF; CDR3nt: TGTGCCAGCAGCTACAGGGGGCGTCATGGCGGGAGGTACTACGAGCAGTACTTC
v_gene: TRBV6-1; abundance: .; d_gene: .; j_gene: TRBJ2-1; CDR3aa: CASRDFFNEQFF; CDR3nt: TGTGCCAGCAGGGATTTTTTCAATGAGCAGTTCTTC
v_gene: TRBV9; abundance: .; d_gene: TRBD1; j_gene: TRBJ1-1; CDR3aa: CASSATGGAPNTEAFF; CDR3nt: TGTGCCAGCAGCGCCACAGGGGGCGCCCCGAACACTGAAGCTTTCTTT
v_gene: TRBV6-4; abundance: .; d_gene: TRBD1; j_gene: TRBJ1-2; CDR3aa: CASSDLPGQGFGYTF; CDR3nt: TGTGCCAGCAGTGACCTACCGGGACAGGGCTTTGGCTACACCTTC
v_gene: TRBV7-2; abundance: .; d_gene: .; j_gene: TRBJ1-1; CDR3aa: CASSLLPGGTGRAFF; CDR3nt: TGTGCCAGCAGCTTACTGCCAGGAGGTACGGGTCGAGCTTTCTTT
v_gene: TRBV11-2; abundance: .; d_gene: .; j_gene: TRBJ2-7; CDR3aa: CASSLDPSQGDEQYF; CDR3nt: TGTGCCAGCAGCTTAGATCCGAGCCAGGGAGACGAGCAGTACTTC
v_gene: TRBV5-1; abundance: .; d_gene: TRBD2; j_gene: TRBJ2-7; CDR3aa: CASSLSPPRGGSYEQYF; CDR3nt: TGCGCCAGCAGCTTGAGCCCCCCGCGCGGGGGGTCCTACGAGCAGTACTTC
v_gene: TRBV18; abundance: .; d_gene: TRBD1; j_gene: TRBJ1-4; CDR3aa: CASSPWDRNEKLFF; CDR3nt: TGTGCCAGCTCACCCTGGGACAGAAATGAAAAACTGTTTTTT
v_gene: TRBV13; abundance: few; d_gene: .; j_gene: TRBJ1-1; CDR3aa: CASSSGRATEAFF; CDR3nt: TGTGCCAGCAGCTCTGGTAGGGCTACTGAAGCTTTCTTT
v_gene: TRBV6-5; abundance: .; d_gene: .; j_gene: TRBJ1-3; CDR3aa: CASRDAGITIYF; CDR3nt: TGTGCCAGCAGAGACGCGGGCATCACCATATATTTT
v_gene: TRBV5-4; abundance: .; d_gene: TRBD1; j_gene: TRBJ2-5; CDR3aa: CASSSTGLSETQYF; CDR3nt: TGTGCCAGCAGTTCGACAGGGCTATCAGAGACCCAGTACTTC
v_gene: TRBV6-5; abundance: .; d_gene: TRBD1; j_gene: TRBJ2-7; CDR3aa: CASSYFGQGIDEQYF; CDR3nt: TGTGCCAGCAGTTACTTTGGACAGGGGATAGACGAGCAGTACTTC
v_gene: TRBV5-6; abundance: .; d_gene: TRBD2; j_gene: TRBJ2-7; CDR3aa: CASSYKREGPRYEQYF; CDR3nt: TGTGCCAGCAGCTATAAGCGGGAGGGCCCTCGATACGAGCAGTACTTC
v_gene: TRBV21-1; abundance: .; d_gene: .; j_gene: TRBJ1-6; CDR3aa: CATDREYNSPLHF; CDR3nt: TGTGCCACGGACAGGGAGTATAATTCACCCCTCCACTTT
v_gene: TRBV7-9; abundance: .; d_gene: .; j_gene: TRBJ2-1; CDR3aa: CASSSPGGPYNEQFF; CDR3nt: TGTGCCAGCAGCTCACCGGGGGGCCCCTACAATGAGCAGTTCTTC
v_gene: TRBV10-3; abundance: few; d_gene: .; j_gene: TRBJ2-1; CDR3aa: CAITFNRGNEQFF; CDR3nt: TGTGCCATCACCTTTAACCGAGGCAATGAGCAGTTCTTC
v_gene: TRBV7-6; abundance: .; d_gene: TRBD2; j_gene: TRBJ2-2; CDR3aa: CASSQGLASNTGELFF; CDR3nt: TGTGCCAGCAGCCAGGGACTAGCGTCAAACACCGGGGAGCTGTTTTTT
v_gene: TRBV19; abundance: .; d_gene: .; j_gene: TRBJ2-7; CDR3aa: CASSITRAVTYEQYF; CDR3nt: TGTGCCAGTAGTATCACCAGGGCAGTTACCTACGAGCAGTACTTC
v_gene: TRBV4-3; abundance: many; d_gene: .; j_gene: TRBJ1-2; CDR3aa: CASSQDYQTPRNYGYTF; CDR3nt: TGCGCCAGCAGCCAAGATTATCAGACACCTCGGAACTATGGCTACACCTTC
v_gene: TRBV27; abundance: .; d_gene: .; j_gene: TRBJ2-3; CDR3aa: CASSPGVPLSSGDTQYF; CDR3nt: TGTGCCAGCAGTCCAGGCGTTCCACTCTCGTCGGGAGATACGCAGTATTTT
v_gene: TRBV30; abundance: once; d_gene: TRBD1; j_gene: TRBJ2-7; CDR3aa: CAWSAPGTDLYEQYF; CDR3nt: TGTGCCTGGAGTGCCCCTGGGACAGACTTATACGAGCAGTACTTC
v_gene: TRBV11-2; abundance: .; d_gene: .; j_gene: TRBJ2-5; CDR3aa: CASSLVGTETQYF; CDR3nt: TGTGCCAGCAGCTTAGTAGGGACGGAGACCCAGTACTTC
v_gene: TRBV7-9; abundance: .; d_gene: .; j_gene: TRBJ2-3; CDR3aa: CASRADSTADTQYF; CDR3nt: TGTGCCAGCAGAGCAGACAGTACCGCAGATACGCAGTATTTT
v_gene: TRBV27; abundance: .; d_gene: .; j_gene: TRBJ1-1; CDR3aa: CASSRMGMDTEAFF; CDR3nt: TGTGCCAGCAGTAGAATGGGAATGGACACTGAAGCTTTCTTT
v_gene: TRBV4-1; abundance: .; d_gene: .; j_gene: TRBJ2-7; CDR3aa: CASSVRDDGLEQYF; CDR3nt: TGCGCCAGCAGCGTGCGGGATGACGGCCTCGAGCAGTACTTC
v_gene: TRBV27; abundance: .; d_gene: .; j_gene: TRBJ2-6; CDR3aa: CASRETGAGANVLTF; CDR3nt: TGTGCCAGCAGGGAAACTGGTGCTGGGGCCAACGTCCTGACTTTC
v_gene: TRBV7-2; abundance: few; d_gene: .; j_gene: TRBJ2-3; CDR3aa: CASSLGYTDTQYF; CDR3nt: TGTGCCAGCAGCTTAGGTTACACAGATACGCAGTATTTT
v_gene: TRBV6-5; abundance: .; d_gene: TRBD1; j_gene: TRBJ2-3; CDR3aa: CASSTSTGTGLQYF; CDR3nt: TGTGCCAGCAGCACATCGACCGGGACAGGGTTACAGTATTTT
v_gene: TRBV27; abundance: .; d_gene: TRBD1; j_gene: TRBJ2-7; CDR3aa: CASSPGQGGYEQYF; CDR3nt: TGTGCCAGCAGTCCGGGACAGGGGGGCTACGAGCAGTACTTC
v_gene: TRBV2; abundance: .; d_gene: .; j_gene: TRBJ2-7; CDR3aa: CASSDPPLDEQYF; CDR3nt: TGTGCCAGCAGTGACCCCCCACTCGACGAGCAGTACTTC